This T cell receptor beta chain was captured by sequencing in a study of shared clonotypes between healthy human individuals. Across the study: Sampling drew on donors who were a couple of women and a few men aged 18 to 49. Notes on the study in general: Non-shared clonotypes showed lower generation probabilities than clonotypes common to all four donors. At large depth, rarefaction still showed sorted-subset sequencing to be incomplete.

The input for sorted-subset replicate PCRs was around 0.2 ug DNA, tens of thousands of T cell genomes. This table comes from immunoSEQ multiplex PCR, and its TCRdb copy is limited to in-frame clones, with some not included. The data contain some 300,000 clones, around 70% of them singletons. CDR1 and CDR2 from the germline V gene are LNHNV and YYDKDF (reference sequence). This CDR3 region has 14 residues. Trimming removed 1 base from V and 8 bases from J, with 11 bases in between. Regarding this clone: The antigen is not known.

This clonotype was obtained from a man aged 25 to 45 in good health. V gene TRBV15 combines with J gene TRBJ1-4; TRBD1 might be the D (5 bases). Sequencing used memory CD4+ T cells sorted from blood. The subset is: CD45RA-negative fraction. DNA of the CDR3: TGTGCCACCAGCAGAGGCAGGGTTGGCGAAAAACTGTTTTTT. Protein product: CATSRGRVGEKLFF.